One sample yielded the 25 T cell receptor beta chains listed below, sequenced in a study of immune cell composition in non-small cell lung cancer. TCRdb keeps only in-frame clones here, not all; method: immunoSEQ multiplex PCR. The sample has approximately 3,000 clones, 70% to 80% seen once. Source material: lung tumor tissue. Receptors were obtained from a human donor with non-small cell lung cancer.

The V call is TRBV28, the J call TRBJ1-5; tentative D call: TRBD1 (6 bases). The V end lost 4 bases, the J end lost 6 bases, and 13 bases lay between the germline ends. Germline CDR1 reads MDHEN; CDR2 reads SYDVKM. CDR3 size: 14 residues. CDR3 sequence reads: CASSSVQGSQPQHF. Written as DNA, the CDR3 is TGTGCCAGCAGTTCAGTCCAGGGGTCTCAGCCCCAGCATTTT.

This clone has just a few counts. CDR3 DNA: TGTGCCAGCAGCTTGGTCGGTCCCTATGGCTACACCTTC. Its translation is CASSLVGPYGYTF. This sequence joins TRBV5-4 and TRBJ1-2; D ambiguous. The germline V and J ends were trimmed by 0 bases and 4 bases, with 7 bases remaining between them. This CDR3 comprises 13 residues. Per the germline V gene, CDR1 is SGHNT and CDR2 is YYREEE (reference sequence). Supplemented by reference TRBV5-4 and TRBJ1-2, the full variable domain reads ETGVTQSPTHLIKTRGQQVTLRCSSQSGHNTVSWYQQALGQGPQFIFQYYREEENGRGNFPPRFSGLQFPNYSSELNVNALELDDSALYLCASSLVGPYGYTFGSGTRLTVV.

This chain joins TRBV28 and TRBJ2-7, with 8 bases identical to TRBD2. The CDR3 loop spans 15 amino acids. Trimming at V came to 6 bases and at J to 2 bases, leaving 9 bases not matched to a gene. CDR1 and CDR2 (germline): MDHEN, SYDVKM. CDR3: CASSLPGRAPYEQYF. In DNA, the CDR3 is TGTGCCAGCAGCCTCCCCGGGAGGGCCCCCTACGAGCAGTACTTC.

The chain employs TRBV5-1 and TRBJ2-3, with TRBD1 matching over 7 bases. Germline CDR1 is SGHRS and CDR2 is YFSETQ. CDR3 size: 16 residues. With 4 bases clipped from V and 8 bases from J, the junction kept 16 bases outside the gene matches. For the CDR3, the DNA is TGCGCCAGCAGCCCGGGACAGTCACTCCACTCGGGTACGCAGTATTTT. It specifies CASSPGQSLHSGTQYF.

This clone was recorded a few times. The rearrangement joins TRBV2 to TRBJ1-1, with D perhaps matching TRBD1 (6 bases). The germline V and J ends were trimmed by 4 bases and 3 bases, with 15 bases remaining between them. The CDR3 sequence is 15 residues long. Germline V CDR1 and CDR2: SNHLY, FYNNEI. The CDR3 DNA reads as TGTGCCAGCAGTGGCCCACGGACAGAATACACTGAAGCTTTCTTT. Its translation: CASSGPRTEYTEAFF.

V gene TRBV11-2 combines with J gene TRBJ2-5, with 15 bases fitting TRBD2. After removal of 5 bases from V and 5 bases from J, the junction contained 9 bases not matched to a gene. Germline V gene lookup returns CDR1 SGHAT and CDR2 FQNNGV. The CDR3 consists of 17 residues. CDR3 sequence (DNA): TGTGCCAGCAGCCCCAGGACTAGCGGGAGGGCGTTGGAGACCCAGTACTTC. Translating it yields CASSPRTSGRALETQYF.

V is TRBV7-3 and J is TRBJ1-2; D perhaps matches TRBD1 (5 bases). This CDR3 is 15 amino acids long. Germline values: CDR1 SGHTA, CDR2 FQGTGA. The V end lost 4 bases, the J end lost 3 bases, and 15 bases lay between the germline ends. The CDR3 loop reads CASSSFGQGDYGYTF. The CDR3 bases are TGTGCCAGCAGCTCCTTCGGGCAGGGCGACTATGGCTACACCTTC.

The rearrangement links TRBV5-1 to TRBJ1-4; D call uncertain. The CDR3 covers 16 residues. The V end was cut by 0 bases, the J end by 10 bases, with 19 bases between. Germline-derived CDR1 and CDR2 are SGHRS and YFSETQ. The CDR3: CASSLAASREYGKLFF. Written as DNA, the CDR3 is TGCGCCAGCAGCTTGGCCGCCTCCCGAGAATATGGAAAACTGTTTTTT.

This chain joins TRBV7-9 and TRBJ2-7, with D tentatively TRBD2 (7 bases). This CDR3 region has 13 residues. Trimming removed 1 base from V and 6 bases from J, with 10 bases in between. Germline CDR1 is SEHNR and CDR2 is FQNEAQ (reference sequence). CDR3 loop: CASSLVRGGEQYF. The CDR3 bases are TGTGCCAGCAGCTTAGTAAGGGGGGGCGAGCAGTACTTC.

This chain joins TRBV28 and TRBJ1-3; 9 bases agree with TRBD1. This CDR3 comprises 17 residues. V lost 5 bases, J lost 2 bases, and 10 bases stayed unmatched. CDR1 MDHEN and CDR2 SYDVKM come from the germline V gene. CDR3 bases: TGTGCCAGCAGTGAACCCGAACAGGGGGCGGCTGGAAACACCATATATTTT. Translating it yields CASSEPEQGAAGNTIYF.

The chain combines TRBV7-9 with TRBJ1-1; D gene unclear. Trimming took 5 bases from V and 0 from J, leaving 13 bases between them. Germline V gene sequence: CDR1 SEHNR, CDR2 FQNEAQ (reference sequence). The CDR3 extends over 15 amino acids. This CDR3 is CASSPLDGVNTEAFF. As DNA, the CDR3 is TGTGCCAGCAGCCCCCTAGATGGAGTGAACACTGAAGCTTTCTTT.

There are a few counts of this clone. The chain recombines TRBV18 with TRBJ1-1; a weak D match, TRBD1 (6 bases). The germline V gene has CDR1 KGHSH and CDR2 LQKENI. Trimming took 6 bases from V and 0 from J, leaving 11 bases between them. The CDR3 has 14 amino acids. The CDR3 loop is CASSRTVMNTEAFF. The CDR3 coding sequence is TGTGCCAGCTCGCGGACAGTGATGAACACTGAAGCTTTCTTT.

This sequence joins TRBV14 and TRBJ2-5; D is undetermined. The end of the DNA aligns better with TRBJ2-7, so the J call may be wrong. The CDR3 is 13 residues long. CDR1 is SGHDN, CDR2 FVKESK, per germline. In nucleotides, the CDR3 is TGTGCCAGCAGCCAAGGGGCTTCCTACGAGCAGTACTTC. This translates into CASSQGASYEQYF.

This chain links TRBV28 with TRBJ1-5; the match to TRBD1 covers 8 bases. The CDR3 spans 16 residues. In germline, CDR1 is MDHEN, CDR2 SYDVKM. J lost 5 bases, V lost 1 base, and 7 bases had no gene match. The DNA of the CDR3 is TGTGCCAGCAGTTTATCCACAGGGGGGCAGGATCAGCCCCAGCATTTT. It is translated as CASSLSTGGQDQPQHF.

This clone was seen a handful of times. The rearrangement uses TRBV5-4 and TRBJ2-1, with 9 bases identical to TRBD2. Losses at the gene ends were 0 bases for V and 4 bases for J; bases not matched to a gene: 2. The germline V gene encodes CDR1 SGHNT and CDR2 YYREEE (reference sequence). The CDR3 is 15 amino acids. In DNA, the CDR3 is TGTGCCAGCAGCTTGGGGACTAGCGAATACAATGAGCAGTTCTTC. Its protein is CASSLGTSEYNEQFF.

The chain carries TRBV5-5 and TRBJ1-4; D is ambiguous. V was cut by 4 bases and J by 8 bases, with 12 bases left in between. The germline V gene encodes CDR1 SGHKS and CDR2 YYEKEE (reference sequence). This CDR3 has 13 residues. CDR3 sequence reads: CASSAGGVEKLFF. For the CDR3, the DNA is TGTGCCAGCAGCGCGGGAGGTGTGGAAAAACTGTTTTTT. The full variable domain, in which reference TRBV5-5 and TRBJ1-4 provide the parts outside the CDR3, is DAGVTQSPTHLIKTRGQQVTLRCSPISGHKSVSWYQQVLGQGPQFIFQYYEKEERGRGNFPDRFSARQFPNYSSELNVNALLLGDSALYLCASSAGGVEKLFFGSGTQLSVL.

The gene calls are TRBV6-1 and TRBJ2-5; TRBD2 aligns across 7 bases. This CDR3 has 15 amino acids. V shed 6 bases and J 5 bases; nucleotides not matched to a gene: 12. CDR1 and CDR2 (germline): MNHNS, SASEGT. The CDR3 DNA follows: TGTGCCAGCAGGAGATTGTGGACTAGTGATGAGACCCAGTACTTC. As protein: CASRRLWTSDETQYF.

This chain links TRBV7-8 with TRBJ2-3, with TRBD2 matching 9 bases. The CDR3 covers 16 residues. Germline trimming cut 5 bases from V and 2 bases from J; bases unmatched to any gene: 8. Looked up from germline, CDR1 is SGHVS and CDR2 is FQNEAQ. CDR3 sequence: CASSARTSVDTDTQYF. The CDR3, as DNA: TGTGCCAGCAGCGCCCGGACTAGCGTGGACACAGATACGCAGTATTTT.

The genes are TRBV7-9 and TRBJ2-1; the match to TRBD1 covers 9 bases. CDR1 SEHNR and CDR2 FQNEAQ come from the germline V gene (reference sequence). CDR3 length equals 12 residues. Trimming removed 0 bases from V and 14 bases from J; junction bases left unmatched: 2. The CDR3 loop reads CASSLARDREFF. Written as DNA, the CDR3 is TGTGCCAGCAGCTTAGCCCGGGACAGGGAGTTCTTC.

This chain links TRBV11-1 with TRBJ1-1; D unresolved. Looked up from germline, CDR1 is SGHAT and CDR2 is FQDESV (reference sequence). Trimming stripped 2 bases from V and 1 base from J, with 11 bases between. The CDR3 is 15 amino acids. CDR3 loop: CASSLREQTNTEAFF. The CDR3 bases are TGTGCCAGCAGCTTACGTGAACAGACGAACACTGAAGCTTTCTTT.

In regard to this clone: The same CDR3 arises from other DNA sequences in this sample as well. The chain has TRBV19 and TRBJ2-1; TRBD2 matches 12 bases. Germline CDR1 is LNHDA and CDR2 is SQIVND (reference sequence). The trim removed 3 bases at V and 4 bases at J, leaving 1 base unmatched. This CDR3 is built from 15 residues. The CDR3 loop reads CASSMTSGSYNEQFF. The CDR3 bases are TGTGCCAGTAGTATGACTAGCGGGAGTTACAATGAGCAGTTCTTC.

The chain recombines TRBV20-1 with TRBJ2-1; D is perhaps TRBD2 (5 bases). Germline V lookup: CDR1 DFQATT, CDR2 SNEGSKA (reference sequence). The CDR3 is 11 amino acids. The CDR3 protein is CRGSSYNEQFF. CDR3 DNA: TGCAGAGGGAGCTCCTACAATGAGCAGTTCTTC.

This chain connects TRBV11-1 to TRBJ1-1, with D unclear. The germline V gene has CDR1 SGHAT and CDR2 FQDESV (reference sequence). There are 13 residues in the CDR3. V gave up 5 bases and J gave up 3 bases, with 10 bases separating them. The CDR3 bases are TGTGCCAGCAGCCTAGAGGAGGACACTGAAGCTTTCTTT. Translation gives CASSLEEDTEAFF.

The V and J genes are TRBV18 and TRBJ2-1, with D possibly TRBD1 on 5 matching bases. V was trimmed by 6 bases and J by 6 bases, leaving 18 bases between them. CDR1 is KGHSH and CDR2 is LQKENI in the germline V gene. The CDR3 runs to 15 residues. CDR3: CASSYDSSRSNEQFF. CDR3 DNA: TGTGCCAGCTCTTACGACAGTTCCCGCAGCAATGAGCAGTTCTTC.

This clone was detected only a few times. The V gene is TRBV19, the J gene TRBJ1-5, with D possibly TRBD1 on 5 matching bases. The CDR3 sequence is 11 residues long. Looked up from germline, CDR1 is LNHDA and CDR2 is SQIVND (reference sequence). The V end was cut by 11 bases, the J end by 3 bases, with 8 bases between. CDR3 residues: CAGGFNQPQHF. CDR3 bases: TGTGCCGGGGGGTTCAATCAGCCCCAGCATTTT.